Listed here is a single TCR beta chain. Its antigen remains undetermined. Per-base quality was not reported, and no clone a single base away is much larger than it. The donors were healthy, HIV-negative adults with no recently reported acute infections or vaccinations. Every donor was a Caucasian adult residing in Nashville, Tennessee, USA. For unsorted samples, 85 million to 100 million PBMCs were counted, and genomic DNA was extracted using the QIAamp DNA Blood Mini kit. Blood was collected by leukapheresis, and PBMCs were isolated by Ficoll-Histopaque density gradient centrifugation and then cryopreserved in liquid nitrogen vapor phase. The data originate from a study of shared clonotypes between healthy human individuals (dated by TCRdb to about 2020). A note on the overall study: Two women and a few men aged 18 to 49 years were included in the cohort. Blood TCR repertoires of a handful of healthy adults were deeply sequenced to estimate repertoire size and the extent of clonotype sharing between individuals. To increase sequencing depth and limit assay-specific biases, TCR repertoire library preparation and sequencing were carried out by different laboratories using diverse techniques. Leukapheresis yielded between about 0.9 and 9.5 billion PBMCs per donor. Study-wide findings and limitations: Only blood was sampled, and tissue TCR repertoires likely differ from those in blood. Pairwise subsampling indicated that sequencing depth was expected to affect the degree of clonotype sharing among donors. The genetic and exposure-history diversity represented was limited by the small number of donors.

Using the deep immunoSEQ assay, multiplex PCR amplified TCR CDR3 regions from genomic DNA. For each cell subset, the extracted genomic DNA was distributed evenly across all wells of several immunoSEQ 96-well plates, and each plate served as one replicate. For unsorted PBMC, each replicate PCR was loaded with about 280 ng genomic DNA, equivalent to tens of thousands of T cell genomes. Ten immunoSEQ deep assay plates were used to sequence unsorted PBMC genomic DNA. The purified libraries were quantified using a Qubit 3.0 fluorometer, sized with a Bioanalyzer 2100, and then quantified again using the KAPA Library Quantification kit. Every immunoSEQ 96-well plate was sequenced on a separate single-read 150-cycle Illumina NextSeq 550 flow cell. Per the source publication's procedure: Because only junctional sequences without quality scores were contained in the immunoSEQ output, filtering matching that applied to full-length reads could not be performed. To assign V/J genes and CDR3, sequences were annotated against IMGT germline references using PyIR, a Python wrapper for IgBLAST v1.9. Reads with weak V/J assignments (E-value above 1e-6), missing CDR3, stop codons, out-of-frame junctions, or ambiguous translated residues were removed. V3J clonotypes were defined by identical inferred V gene, J gene, and CDR3 amino acid sequence. The percentage overlap between two repertoires was calculated by dividing the number of shared unique clonotypes by the size of the smaller repertoire. Three approaches were used to assess repertoire richness: RTK rarefaction, the Chao1 estimator, and Recon v2.1 estimates of unobserved clonotypes. TCRdb holds this immuneACCESS table with in-frame rearrangements only. Some clones are missing; in checked studies, unresolved V genes explain under half, and the rest has no known cause. Clone size and V and J calls were adopted from that table, with D and trimming inferred from the DNA. The sample table shows about 560,000 clones, and around 81% are seen once. Approximately 12% of the sample goes to the ten largest clones.

Counted from cysteine to phenylalanine, this CDR3 has 13 amino acids. CDR3 DNA is the only sequence kept; it has 39 bases, read in frame from the first base. The V and J ends are trimmed by 6 bases and 3 bases, leaving 12 bases between them. CDR1 and CDR2 are drawn from the germline V gene (reference sequence): MNHEY, SMNVEV. The receptor was derived from a woman in her thirties or forties in good health. Some clones in this sample may be carry-over from other donors' samples. The rearranged chain carries TRBV27 and TRBJ2-7; the D element might be TRBD1 or TRBD2, as each aligns at 5 bases. The sample consisted of PBMCs. CDR3 reads: CASSPGPRYEQYF. The nucleotide sequence is given as TGTGCCAGCAGCCCGGGACCTCGCTACGAGCAGTACTTC.